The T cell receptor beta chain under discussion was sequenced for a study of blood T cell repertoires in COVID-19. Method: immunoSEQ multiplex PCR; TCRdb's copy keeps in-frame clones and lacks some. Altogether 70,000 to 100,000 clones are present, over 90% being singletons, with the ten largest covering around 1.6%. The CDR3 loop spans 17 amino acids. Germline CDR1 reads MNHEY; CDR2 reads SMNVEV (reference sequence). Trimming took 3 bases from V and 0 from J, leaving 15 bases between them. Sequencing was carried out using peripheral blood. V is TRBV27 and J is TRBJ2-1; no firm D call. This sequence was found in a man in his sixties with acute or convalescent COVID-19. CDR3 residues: CASSFLAHLSSYNEQFF. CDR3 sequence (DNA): TGTGCCAGCAGTTTCCTTGCTCATTTGAGCTCCTACAATGAGCAGTTCTTC.